Listed below are T cell receptor beta chains from one sample, sequenced in a study of OX40 agonist ivuxolimab in advanced cancers. The table came from immunoSEQ multiplex PCR; TCRdb's copy has only in-frame clones and leaves some out. Found here are tens of thousands of clones, 70% to 90% of them singletons; the top ten hold roughly 1.1%. Material: CD4+ or CD8+ T cells sorted from blood, obtained in a trial of the OX40 agonist ivuxolimab. The receptors originated from an adult with an advanced solid tumor such as melanoma, head and neck, liver or kidney cancer. The conserved cysteine and the conserved F or W are not part of the CDR3 here. Only some rows state a clone size, as once, few, many or a class for expanded clones.

-	TRBJ2-5	TRBV29-1	SVSSGGETQY
-	TRBJ1-6	TRBV6-6	ASSETGGNSPLH
medium-sized	TRBJ1-5	TRBV19	ASSSWGSNQPQH
many	TRBJ1-2	TRBV10-3	AISESSRSYT
-	TRBJ1-1	TRBV15	ATSRGPSLRNTEAF
-	TRBJ2-7	TRBV11-2	ASSLDLGSPYEQY
-	TRBJ1-5	TRBV5-1	ASSLDGNQPQH
-	TRBJ1-4	TRBV30	AWQTGPNEKLF
-	TRBJ2-5	TRBV18	ASSPQAGLETQY
-	TRBJ1-6	TRBV5-1	ASSGGQGANSPLH
once	TRBJ1-3	TRBV18	ASSPQSLGSGNTIY
-	TRBJ1-1	TRBV6-4	ASRKTGAMNTEAF
-	TRBJ1-1	TRBV14	ASSQDLSRLAF
-	TRBJ1-5	TRBV10-2	ASRVQGGGQPQH
-	TRBJ1-1	TRBV5-1	ASSLVGRAHTEAF
-	TRBJ1-3	TRBV19	ASSILDYSGNTIY
-	TRBJ1-3	TRBV18	ASNTVGGNTIY
-	TRBJ2-2	TRBV10-1	ASSGTGANTGELF
-	TRBJ2-7	TRBV18	ASSPQPEEQY
-	TRBJ2-5	TRBV7-6	ASSFRGGETQY
-	TRBJ2-7	TRBV6-1	ASSEAGGSYEQY
few	TRBJ2-2	TRBV2	ASSGQGNTGELF
-	TRBJ2-3	TRBV4-1	ASKSTSTDTQY
few	TRBJ1-3	TRBV7-7	ASSLDPGNTIY
-	TRBJ1-4	TRBV19	ASSKRQTATNEKLF
-	TRBJ1-2	TRBV5-6	ASSPPRGDYGYT
once	TRBJ2-1	TRBV11-3	ASSLTRTADNEQF
-	TRBJ2-5	TRBV14	ASSQGTGLTQETQY
few	TRBJ1-4	TRBV14	ASSHHLQGRLF